This T cell receptor beta chain was obtained from a study of blood T cell repertoires in COVID-19 (dated by TCRdb to 2020 to 2022). Study-wide context: Samples covering the acute and convalescent phases of COVID-19 were provided by collaborators in the United States, Italy and Spain. HLA class I and class II types, where available, came from metadata supplied by the sample provider rather than from assay-based typing. A freely available public database, intended as a resource for researchers studying the immune response to SARS-CoV-2, is where the repertoires were released. The material from the prospective study consisted of cDNA or gDNA derived from T cells, B-cell-depleted T cells, or PBMCs. Subjects who had been exposed to COVID-19, were actively infected with it, or had recovered from it provided the deeply sampled blood TCRbeta repertoires that made up the dataset. Sample metadata almost always included a de-identified subject ID, COVID-19 status, age in years and sex. The samples were drawn from the first 160 participants of the ongoing ImmuneRACE study and from 1,254 subjects provided by 6 global collaborators. The paper's findings and limits, for the study overall: The quantity of clinical and demographic metadata differed by source and by participant and was supplied without curation.

Each collaborating institution followed its own protocols to collect whole blood in K2EDTA tubes. For TCRbeta analysis, collaborator samples were shipped as frozen whole blood, as isolated PBMCs, or as DNA extracted from either sample type. Deletion took 1 base off V and 6 bases off J, with a span of 18 bases between the germline ends. The CDR3 contains 16 residues, cysteine and phenylalanine counted. Only CDR3 DNA is held: 48 bases, read in frame from base 1. CDR1 LNHDA and CDR2 SQIVND are derived from the germline V gene (reference sequence). TCRbeta CDR3 regions were amplified from genomic DNA by means of the immunoSEQ Assay, a bias-controlled multiplex PCR. Under the source paper's analysis protocol: The number of nucleated cells in each sample was estimated by amplification of reference gene primers within the assay. To quantify the absolute abundance of each unique TCRbeta CDR3 rearrangement, sequence reads were collapsed and filtered. For each sample, productive Simpson clonality was calculated as the square root of Simpson's diversity index over productive rearrangements. What TCRdb holds here is the immuneACCESS table cut down to in-frame rearrangements. Part of the clones is not present; checked against another copy, under half of the missing clones reflect an unresolved V gene, and the others are unexplained. V and J calls and clone size are copied from that table; D and trimming were computed from the DNA. The sample yields around 500,000 clones; approximately 83% were counted once. The top ten clones comprise about 3.2% of the sample.

Concerning this clone: Its antigen is not yet known. Base qualities were left out, and no much larger clone turns up one base away.

This receptor was taken from a human donor in a cohort sampled during active COVID-19. The V gene is TRBV19 and the J gene is TRBJ1-1, with TRBD1 as a weak D call on 5 bases. The sequenced sample consisted of peripheral blood. The DNA sequence is given as TGTGCCAGTAGTATAGGGGTACAGGCAGGGTTGGCTGAAGCTTTCTTT. Its translation reads: CASSIGVQAGLAEAFF.